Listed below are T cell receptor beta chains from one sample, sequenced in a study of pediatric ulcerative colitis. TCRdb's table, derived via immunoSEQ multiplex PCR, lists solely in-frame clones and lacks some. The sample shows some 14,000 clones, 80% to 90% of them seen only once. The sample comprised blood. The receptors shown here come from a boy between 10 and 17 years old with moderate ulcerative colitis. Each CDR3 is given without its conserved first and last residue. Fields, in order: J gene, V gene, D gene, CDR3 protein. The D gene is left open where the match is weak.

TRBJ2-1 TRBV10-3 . AISGSGTGTYNEQF
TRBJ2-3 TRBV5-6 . ASSLDVRSTDTQY
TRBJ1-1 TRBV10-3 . AISGKVNTEAF
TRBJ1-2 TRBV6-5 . ASSYAGGGQGYGYT
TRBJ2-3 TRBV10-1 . ASSEYSGRGSTDTQY
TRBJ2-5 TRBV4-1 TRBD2 ASSQATSVETQY
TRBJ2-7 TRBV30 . AWKQGLEEQY
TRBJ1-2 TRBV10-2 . ASTTRGPDGYT
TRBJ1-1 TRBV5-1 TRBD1 ASSRTGSLVDTEAF
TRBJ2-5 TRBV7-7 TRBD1 ASSHGQGLETQY
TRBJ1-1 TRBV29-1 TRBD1 SARTGDQAF
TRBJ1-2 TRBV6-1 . ASTPTGFYGYT
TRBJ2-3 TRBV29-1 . SVLPSGGTDTQY
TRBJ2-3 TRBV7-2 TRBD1 ASRQGLIDTQY
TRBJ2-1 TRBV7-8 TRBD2 ASSLGSGLAGDEQF
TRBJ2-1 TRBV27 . ASSYDRGVANEQF
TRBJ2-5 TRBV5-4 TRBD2 ASSLAWLAGEETQY
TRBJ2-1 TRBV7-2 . ASSFGGGLNNEQF
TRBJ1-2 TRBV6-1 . ASSAELGGFGYT
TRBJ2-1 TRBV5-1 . ASSSVGLQEQF
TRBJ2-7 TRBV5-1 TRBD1 ASSLGPYRQGSYEQY
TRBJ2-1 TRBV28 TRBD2 ASSFLALAGGYEQF
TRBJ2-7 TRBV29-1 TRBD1 SVTGDPYEQY
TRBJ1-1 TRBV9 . ASSRGGKRTEAF
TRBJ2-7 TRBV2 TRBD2 ASGGVGSYEQY
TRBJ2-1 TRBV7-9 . ASSLAGGTSYNEQF
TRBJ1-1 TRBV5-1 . ASSFLQLRGTEAF
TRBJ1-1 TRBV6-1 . ASSEDPILRAF
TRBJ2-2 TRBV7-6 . ASSYKGSSNTGELF
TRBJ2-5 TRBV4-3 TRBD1 ASSQGTGEETQY
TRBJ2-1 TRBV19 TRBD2 AAKMEGGDEQF
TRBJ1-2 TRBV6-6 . ASSYEGQGYT
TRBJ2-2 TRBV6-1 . ASSAPSTGELF
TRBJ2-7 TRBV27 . ASSLFPPTGFSYEQY
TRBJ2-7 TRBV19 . ASSIAAGLYYEQY
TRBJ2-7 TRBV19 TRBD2 ASRQGTSGTYEQY
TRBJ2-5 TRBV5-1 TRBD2 ASSFERGQETQY
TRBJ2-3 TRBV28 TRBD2 ASSPTSGIANTQY
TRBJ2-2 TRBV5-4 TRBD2 ASSFSGAGELF
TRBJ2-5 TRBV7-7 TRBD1 ASSSGQGTETQY
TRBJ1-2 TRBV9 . ASSPGPSFYGYT